The rows below give T cell receptor beta chains drawn from one sample of a study of long-term antiretroviral therapy in people with HIV. Using immunoSEQ multiplex PCR, the repertoire was profiled, and TCRdb retains in-frame clones only, with some absent. The sample includes tens of thousands of clones, over 70% of them seen just once. The sequencing here drew on unsorted PBMCs, taken approximately 4.5 years after starting antiretroviral therapy. These TCRs come from a man younger than 40 with HIV. Both conserved end residues are part of each CDR3. The order of the fields is J gene, V gene, clone size, CDR3 protein. Clone size, where shown, is once, few, many, or a class for clones that have expanded.

>TRBJ2-7|TRBV28|-
CASSLRTEQYF
>TRBJ2-7|TRBV5-6|-
CASSLGSTYEQYF
>TRBJ1-2|TRBV28|-
CASSLRGLPYGYTF
>TRBJ2-7|TRBV4-2|-
CASSQESGRADEQYF
>TRBJ1-5|TRBV28|-
CASSLGRSNQPQHF
>TRBJ2-2|TRBV7-9|-
CASSLVSGGDTGELFF
>TRBJ2-7|TRBV27|-
CASSSMRTNYEQYF
>TRBJ2-1|TRBV14|once
CASRRSTGGKSYNEQFF
>TRBJ1-2|TRBV7-9|-
CASRTLSGAYGYTF
>TRBJ2-7|TRBV19|-
CASSALGLAYEQYF
>TRBJ1-3|TRBV7-2|-
CASTLTAHSGNTIYF
>TRBJ2-2|TRBV7-3|-
CASSPGLADTGELFF
>TRBJ2-3|TRBV28|-
CASSPGQITDTQYF
>TRBJ1-2|TRBV9|-
CASSLTGVRGYTF
>TRBJ1-2|TRBV29-1|-
CSGQDRVNGYTF
>TRBJ1-4|TRBV6-1|-
CASSGLGQGREKLFF
>TRBJ1-2|TRBV7-9|-
CASSWPRQPDNYGYTF
>TRBJ2-1|TRBV28|-
CASSVHGGRYNEQLF
>TRBJ1-2|TRBV4-3|-
CASSRGQGNYGYTF
>TRBJ2-7|TRBV4-3|-
CASSHPNLGSTYEQYF
>TRBJ1-2|TRBV30|-
CACRGDGYTF
>TRBJ2-7|TRBV13|-
CASSPGLAGGSYEQYF
>TRBJ1-1|TRBV11-2|-
CASSSVRGPNTEAFF
>TRBJ2-7|TRBV4-1|-
CASSQGASGGYEQYF
>TRBJ1-1|TRBV6-5|once
CASSYSRDSIRAFF
>TRBJ2-2|TRBV4-3|-
CASSQDLYTGELFF
>TRBJ1-1|TRBV5-6|-
CASSSVREMNTEAFF
>TRBJ2-1|TRBV2|-
CASTGWGFDNEQFF
>TRBJ2-7|TRBV7-9|once
CASSSQQGFYEQYF
>TRBJ2-5|TRBV7-2|-
CASSYGLAGGPETQYF
>TRBJ2-7|TRBV7-2|-
CASSLRDRGGYEQYF
>TRBJ1-1|TRBV6-5|-
CASRTWPTGDTEAFF
>TRBJ1-2|TRBV19|-
CASSIIGMGEDHGYTF
>TRBJ2-7|TRBV2|-
CASSRDSSYEQYF
>TRBJ2-1|TRBV14|-
CASSLRRGGWGNNEQFF
>TRBJ2-7|TRBV5-4|-
CASSTQTGTAYEQYF
>TRBJ2-1|TRBV27|-
CASSFNHDNEQFF
>TRBJ2-7|TRBV9|-
CASSPRTSGRGVHEQYF
>TRBJ2-5|TRBV7-9|-
CASSRGDRGWETQYF
>TRBJ2-2|TRBV5-1|-
CASSWGTQNTGELFF
>TRBJ2-3|TRBV11-2|-
CASSGRLAGVPTSTDTQYF
>TRBJ2-1|TRBV9|-
CASSVVSRGVGLNEQFF
>TRBJ2-7|TRBV29-1|-
CSVWDRGSYEQYF